A selection of T cell receptor beta chains follows, all from one sample in a study of blood T cell repertoires in COVID-19. The method was immunoSEQ multiplex PCR; TCRdb's version includes in-frame clones alone and lacks a portion of them. The data hold 250,000 to 350,000 clones, with around nine tenths observed a single time. Sequenced material: PBMCs or T cells enriched from blood (not recorded which). The receptors stem from a man in his sixties who had recovered from COVID-19. The conserved cysteine and the conserved F or W are not part of the CDR3 here. Size tells how often a clone was seen (once, few, many) or the class of an expanded clone, and some rows leave it out.

clone_size j_call v_call cdr3_aa
NA TRBJ2-7 TRBV11-1 ASTPDRNEQY
NA TRBJ1-1 TRBV4-1 ASSLGTGDVNTEAF
NA TRBJ2-1 TRBV9 ASSVVAGALYNEQF
NA TRBJ1-2 TRBV5-1 ASSFNGQGYGYT
NA TRBJ1-1 TRBV18 ASSLARGNTEAF
NA TRBJ2-3 TRBV18 ASSAMEGHYIADTQY
NA TRBJ1-2 TRBV30 AWSDKDRRGYT
NA TRBJ1-5 TRBV7-9 ASSTGTANQPQH
NA TRBJ1-5 TRBV28 ASSNYRDTGGTQH
few TRBJ2-7 TRBV6-5 ASSIHIQGDEQY
NA TRBJ1-1 TRBV10-3 ATRDRGETEAF
NA TRBJ1-5 TRBV7-9 ASSAGNQPQH
NA TRBJ1-1 TRBV2 ASSKQVNTEAF
NA TRBJ2-7 TRBV7-6 ASSPGGVLIHEQY
once TRBJ1-6 TRBV6-5 ASSYIGSAGSPLH
NA TRBJ2-1 TRBV19 ASSSLAGAIYNEQF
NA TRBJ2-3 TRBV11-3 ASSSGGDHITDTQY
NA TRBJ1-2 TRBV7-2 ASRLGTAINYGYT
NA TRBJ1-6 TRBV6-2/TRBV6-3 ASSNRGQGSPLH
NA TRBJ2-5 TRBV5-8 ASSRGTAQETQY
NA TRBJ2-1 TRBV6-1 ASSEKGVANEQF
NA TRBJ1-2 TRBV3-1/TRBV3-2 ASSQVGSGRYGYT
NA TRBJ1-1 TRBV10-1 ASSEKPNTEAF
NA TRBJ1-1 TRBV12-3/TRBV12-4 ASREGVSTEAF
NA TRBJ2-7 TRBV3-1/TRBV3-2 ASSQDRWTGSDEQY
NA TRBJ1-4 TRBV12-3/TRBV12-4 ASSPGDEKLF
NA TRBJ2-5 TRBV5-6 ASSLIWGQKETQY
NA TRBJ2-3 TRBV11-3 ASSLGGADTQY
NA TRBJ2-7 TRBV5-1 ASSLGHGTGDYEQY
NA TRBJ2-7 TRBV7-9 ASSRIGSSSRDEQY
NA TRBJ2-1 TRBV24-1 ATSDLGHPSGNEQF
NA TRBJ1-2 TRBV27 ASRWTAANYGYT
once TRBJ1-1 TRBV15 ATSRDPPTGDTEAF
NA TRBJ2-1 TRBV4-1 ASSLEGLVGPNEQF
NA TRBJ1-6 TRBV2 ASRREGQARMALH
NA TRBJ2-3 TRBV27 ASSLSSQVITDTQY
once TRBJ2-1 TRBV7-8 ASSSRHLNTNNEQF
NA TRBJ1-1 TRBV7-9 ASSSFRGRVRTEAF
NA TRBJ2-3 TRBV6-2/TRBV6-3 ASSPPAGSTDTQY
NA TRBJ1-2 TRBV24-1 ATSDSTGGDYGYT
NA TRBJ2-7 TRBV13 ASSFRAAYEQY
NA TRBJ1-1 TRBV5-1 ASSLGIDTEAF